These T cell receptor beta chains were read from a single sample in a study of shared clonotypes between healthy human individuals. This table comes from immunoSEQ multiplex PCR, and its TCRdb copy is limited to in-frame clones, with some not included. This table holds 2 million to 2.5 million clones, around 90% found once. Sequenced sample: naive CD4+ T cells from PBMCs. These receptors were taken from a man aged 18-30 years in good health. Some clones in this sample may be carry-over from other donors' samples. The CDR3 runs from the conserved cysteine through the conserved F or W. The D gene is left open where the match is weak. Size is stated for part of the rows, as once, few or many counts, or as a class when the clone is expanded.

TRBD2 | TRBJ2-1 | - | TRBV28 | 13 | CASSLGGLGEQFF | TGTGCCAGCAGTTTGGGGGGACTAGGTGAGCAGTTCTTC
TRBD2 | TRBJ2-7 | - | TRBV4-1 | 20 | CASSQDTGTSGRLISYEQYF | TGCGCCAGCAGCCAAGACACCGGGACTAGCGGGAGGTTAATATCCTACGAGCAGTACTTC
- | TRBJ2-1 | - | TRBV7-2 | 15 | CASSLDSDAYNEQFF | TGTGCCAGCAGCTTAGACAGTGACGCTTACAATGAGCAGTTCTTC
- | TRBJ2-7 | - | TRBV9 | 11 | CASSAPHEQYF | TGTGCCAGCAGCGCCCCGCACGAGCAGTACTTC
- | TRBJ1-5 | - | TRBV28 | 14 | CASSRPGANQPQHF | TGTGCCAGCTCCAGGCCAGGGGCAAATCAGCCCCAGCATTTT
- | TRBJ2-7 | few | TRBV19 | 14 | CARGGAGSTYEQYF | TGTGCCAGGGGCGGCGCAGGAAGTACCTACGAGCAGTACTTC
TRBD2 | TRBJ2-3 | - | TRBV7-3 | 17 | CASSLMIGLAGADTQYF | TGTGCCAGCAGCTTAATGATCGGACTAGCGGGAGCGGATACGCAGTATTTT
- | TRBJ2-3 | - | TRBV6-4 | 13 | CASSAGSTDTQYF | TGTGCCAGCAGTGCCGGTAGCACAGATACGCAGTATTTT
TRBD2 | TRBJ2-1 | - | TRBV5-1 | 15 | CASSSGTSGRHEQFF | TGCGCCAGCAGCTCCGGGACTAGCGGGAGACATGAGCAGTTCTTC
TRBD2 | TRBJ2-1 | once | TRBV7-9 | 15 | CASSQLAGRYNEQFF | TGTGCCAGCAGCCAACTAGCGGGACGTTACAATGAGCAGTTCTTC